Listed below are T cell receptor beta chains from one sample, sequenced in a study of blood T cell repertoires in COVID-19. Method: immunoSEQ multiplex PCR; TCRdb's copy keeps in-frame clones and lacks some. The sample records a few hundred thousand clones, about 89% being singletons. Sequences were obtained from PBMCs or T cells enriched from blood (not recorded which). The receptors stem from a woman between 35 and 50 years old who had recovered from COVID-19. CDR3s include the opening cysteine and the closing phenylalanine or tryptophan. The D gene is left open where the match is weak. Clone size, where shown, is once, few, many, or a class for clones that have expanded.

CDR3aa: CASSPRTGNSLYYEQYF
CDR3nt: TGTGCCAGCAGTCCTCGGACAGGGAACAGTCTTTACTACGAGCAGTACTTC
j_gene: TRBJ2-7
abundance: few
d_gene: TRBD1
len: 17
v_gene: TRBV28

CDR3aa: CASSLTSGDNEQFF
CDR3nt: TGTGCCAGCAGCTTAACTAGCGGAGACAATGAGCAGTTCTTC
j_gene: TRBJ2-1
abundance: once
d_gene: .
len: 14
v_gene: TRBV7-3

CDR3aa: CASSSGNTGELFF
CDR3nt: TGTGCCAGCAGTAGCGGGAACACCGGGGAGCTGTTTTTT
j_gene: TRBJ2-2
abundance: .
d_gene: .
len: 13
v_gene: TRBV6-1

CDR3aa: CASSQELAGETQYF
CDR3nt: TGTGCCAGCAGCCAAGAACTAGCGGGGGAAACGCAGTATTTT
j_gene: TRBJ2-3
abundance: few
d_gene: TRBD2
len: 14
v_gene: TRBV3-1/TRBV3-2

CDR3aa: CASQGANSRDTQYF
CDR3nt: TGCGCCAGCCAGGGGGCGAATTCGCGAGATACGCAGTATTTT
j_gene: TRBJ2-3
abundance: .
d_gene: TRBD1
len: 14
v_gene: TRBV10-1

CDR3aa: CASSVEGNGEQYF
CDR3nt: TGTGCCAGCAGCGTAGAGGGGAACGGCGAGCAGTACTTC
j_gene: TRBJ2-7
abundance: .
d_gene: .
len: 13
v_gene: TRBV9

CDR3aa: CASSLVEGMVNTGELFF
CDR3nt: TGTGCTAGCAGCTTAGTGGAGGGGATGGTGAACACCGGGGAGCTGTTTTTT
j_gene: TRBJ2-2
abundance: .
d_gene: .
len: 17
v_gene: TRBV7-7

CDR3aa: CASGLAYTGELFF
CDR3nt: TGTGCTAGTGGTTTGGCCTACACCGGGGAGCTGTTTTTT
j_gene: TRBJ2-2
abundance: .
d_gene: .
len: 13
v_gene: TRBV12-5

CDR3aa: CASSPEESQPQHF
CDR3nt: TGTGCCAGCTCGCCAGAGGAAAGCCAGCCCCAGCATTTT
j_gene: TRBJ1-5
abundance: .
d_gene: .
len: 13
v_gene: TRBV18

CDR3aa: CASSSAGQGAVKGNTIYF
CDR3nt: TGTGCCAGTAGTTCGGCGGGACAGGGGGCGGTAAAAGGAAACACCATATATTTT
j_gene: TRBJ1-3
abundance: .
d_gene: TRBD1
len: 18
v_gene: TRBV19

CDR3aa: CASSLVAADTQYF
CDR3nt: TGTGCCAGCAGCTTAGTGGCCGCAGATACGCAGTATTTT
j_gene: TRBJ2-3
abundance: .
d_gene: .
len: 13
v_gene: TRBV7-3

CDR3aa: CASSSWTGGIGEKLFF
CDR3nt: TGTGCCAGCAGTTCGTGGACAGGCGGAATAGGTGAAAAACTGTTTTTT
j_gene: TRBJ1-4
abundance: .
d_gene: TRBD1
len: 16
v_gene: TRBV28

CDR3aa: CASSQRTGSEAFF
CDR3nt: TGTGCCAGCAGCCAGAGGACAGGGTCTGAAGCTTTCTTT
j_gene: TRBJ1-1
abundance: .
d_gene: TRBD1
len: 13
v_gene: TRBV4-2

CDR3aa: CASSLRLAASTDTQYF
CDR3nt: TGTGCCAGCAGCTTACGCCTGGCGGCTAGCACAGATACGCAGTATTTT
j_gene: TRBJ2-3
abundance: .
d_gene: .
len: 16
v_gene: TRBV7-2

CDR3aa: CASSLAIGGNEQFF
CDR3nt: TGTGCCAGCAGCTTGGCGATAGGGGGCAATGAGCAGTTCTTC
j_gene: TRBJ2-1
abundance: .
d_gene: .
len: 14
v_gene: TRBV5-4

CDR3aa: CASSNPTGSSVLTF
CDR3nt: TGTGCCAGCAGCAACCCTACGGGGTCGAGCGTCCTGACTTTC
j_gene: TRBJ2-6
abundance: .
d_gene: .
len: 14
v_gene: TRBV9

CDR3aa: CASSPLGGDYGYTF
CDR3nt: TGTGCCAGCAGCCCGTTGGGGGGGGACTATGGCTACACCTTC
j_gene: TRBJ1-2
abundance: .
d_gene: .
len: 14
v_gene: TRBV7-2

CDR3aa: CASTHPDRSSGNTIYF
CDR3nt: TGTGCCAGCACCCACCCGGACAGAAGCTCTGGAAACACCATATATTTT
j_gene: TRBJ1-3
abundance: .
d_gene: .
len: 16
v_gene: TRBV6-6

CDR3aa: CASSAGSGVYNEQFF
CDR3nt: TGTGCCAGCAGTGCTGGTAGCGGGGTTTACAATGAGCAGTTCTTC
j_gene: TRBJ2-1
abundance: .
d_gene: TRBD2
len: 15
v_gene: TRBV7-3

CDR3aa: CASSQDPGGKQFF
CDR3nt: TGCGCCAGCAGCCAGGACCCAGGCGGGAAACAGTTCTTC
j_gene: TRBJ2-1
abundance: once
d_gene: .
len: 13
v_gene: TRBV4-3

CDR3aa: CASSPLPGTSGSTDTQYF
CDR3nt: TGTGCCAGCTCACCACTTCCCGGGACTAGCGGTAGCACAGATACGCAGTATTTT
j_gene: TRBJ2-3
abundance: .
d_gene: TRBD2
len: 18
v_gene: TRBV18

CDR3aa: CASSQGPNQPQHF
CDR3nt: TGTGCCAGTAGTCAGGGGCCCAACCAGCCCCAGCATTTT
j_gene: TRBJ1-5
abundance: .
d_gene: .
len: 13
v_gene: TRBV19

CDR3aa: CASSVAGGREKLFF
CDR3nt: TGTGCCAGCAGCGTAGCGGGGGGTCGGGAAAAACTGTTTTTT
j_gene: TRBJ1-4
abundance: .
d_gene: .
len: 14
v_gene: TRBV9

CDR3aa: CSVEDRRAGGPNTQYF
CDR3nt: TGCAGCGTTGAAGACCGGAGGGCGGGGGGGCCGAATACGCAGTATTTT
j_gene: TRBJ2-3
abundance: .
d_gene: TRBD2
len: 16
v_gene: TRBV29-1

CDR3aa: CAWSVVGTRFYEQYF
CDR3nt: TGTGCCTGGAGTGTAGTCGGGACTAGGTTTTACGAGCAGTACTTC
j_gene: TRBJ2-7
abundance: .
d_gene: TRBD2
len: 15
v_gene: TRBV30

CDR3aa: CASSQTGFNYGYTF
CDR3nt: TGTGCCAGCAGCCAGACAGGATTTAACTATGGCTACACCTTC
j_gene: TRBJ1-2
abundance: .
d_gene: .
len: 14
v_gene: TRBV5-6

CDR3aa: CSGTGSSNEQFF
CDR3nt: TGCAGCGGGACAGGGTCCTCGAATGAGCAGTTCTTC
j_gene: TRBJ2-1
abundance: few
d_gene: TRBD1
len: 12
v_gene: TRBV29-1

CDR3aa: CASSLDRGRRDIQYF
CDR3nt: TGTGCCAGCAGCTTAGATAGGGGTAGGAGAGACATTCAGTACTTC
j_gene: TRBJ2-4
abundance: .
d_gene: .
len: 15
v_gene: TRBV11-3

CDR3aa: CASSFGLAGANEQFF
CDR3nt: TGTGCCAGCAGTTTCGGACTAGCGGGAGCGAATGAGCAGTTCTTC
j_gene: TRBJ2-1
abundance: .
d_gene: TRBD2
len: 15
v_gene: TRBV27

CDR3aa: CASSFGEYRDRCYF
CDR3nt: TGTGCCAGCAGTTTTGGGGAGTACCGGGACAGGTGTTACTTC
j_gene: TRBJ2-4
abundance: .
d_gene: TRBD1
len: 14
v_gene: TRBV28

CDR3aa: CASSLTGGQDTQYF
CDR3nt: TGCGCCAGCAGCTTGACAGGAGGGCAGGATACGCAGTATTTT
j_gene: TRBJ2-3
abundance: .
d_gene: .
len: 14
v_gene: TRBV5-1

CDR3aa: CASSLLAGGPEQFF
CDR3nt: TGCGCCAGCAGCTTACTAGCGGGGGGGCCTGAGCAGTTCTTC
j_gene: TRBJ2-1
abundance: .
d_gene: TRBD2
len: 14
v_gene: TRBV5-1